Below, 31 T cell receptor beta chains from the same sample are listed, as sequenced in a study of CD4 T cells in relation to SARS-CoV-2 and coronaviruses. CD4+ T cells from unexposed donors were obtained before the COVID-19 pandemic (2011-2018). Profiled with immunoSEQ multiplex PCR; TCRdb holds only in-frame clones, not every one. The table includes 60,000 to 75,000 clones, approximately 95% detected once. The source material was naive CD4+ T cells from PBMCs. Subset specified: naive CD4+ T cells isolated by negative enrichment. These receptors came from a human donor in good health.

The V call is TRBV19, the J call TRBJ1-2; possible D gene TRBD1, 5 bases. The V end was cut by 3 bases, the J end by 3 bases, with 14 bases between. In germline, CDR1 is LNHDA, CDR2 SQIVND (reference sequence). The CDR3 has 15 amino acids. CDR3 sequence reads: CASSMGPREYYGYTF. The CDR3 DNA is TGTGCCAGTAGTATGGGGCCGAGAGAGTACTATGGCTACACCTTC.

V gene TRBV15 combines with J gene TRBJ2-7; 11 bases are shared with TRBD1. CDR1 LNHNV and CDR2 YYDKDF come from the germline V gene (reference sequence). J was trimmed by 7 bases and V by 2 bases; bases with no gene match: 13. The CDR3 has 17 amino acids. CDR3 protein: CATSRSGGTGGNSEQYF. CDR3 bases: TGTGCCACCAGCAGATCCGGGGGGACAGGGGGTAATTCTGAGCAGTACTTC.

V is TRBV19 and J is TRBJ2-1; 14 bases match TRBD2. The CDR3 has 21 residues. Germline V gives CDR1 LNHDA, CDR2 SQIVND (reference sequence). The J segment lost 6 bases and the V segment lost 2 bases, leaving 18 bases of the junction unmatched. CDR3 sequence reads: CASSIRGPTSGGDTVGNEQFF. Written as DNA, the CDR3 is TGTGCCAGTAGTATAAGAGGCCCGACTAGCGGGGGGGATACAGTCGGCAATGAGCAGTTCTTC.

This sequence joins TRBV21-1 and TRBJ2-7; whether TRBD2, the table's D call, matches the DNA was not checked. TRBV21-1 constitutes a pseudogene. The CDR3 loop spans 16 amino acids. The CDR3 DNA reads TGTGCCAGCAGCAGACTAGCGGCCCTTAGCTCCTACGAGCAGTACTTC. Encoded protein: CASSRLAALSSYEQYF.

The V and J genes are TRBV19 and TRBJ1-6; the D gene is possibly TRBD1 (5 bases). The CDR3 is 14 residues long. Looked up from germline, CDR1 is LNHDA and CDR2 is SQIVND (reference sequence). Trimming removed 3 bases at V and 8 bases at J, with 11 bases between. The CDR3 DNA sequence: TGTGCCAGTAGTATGTGGGGGTTAGATTCACCCCTCCACTTT. Its translation: CASSMWGLDSPLHF.

The chain links TRBV19 to TRBJ1-5, with TRBD1 identical over 7 bases. The germline V gene encodes CDR1 LNHDA and CDR2 SQIVND (reference sequence). Germline trimming cut 3 bases from V and 4 bases from J; bases unmatched to any gene: 12. CDR3 length: 17 residues. This CDR3 is CASSIYRGTRNNQPQHF. The CDR3 DNA reads TGTGCCAGTAGTATTTACAGGGGCACCAGAAATAATCAGCCCCAGCATTTT.

V is TRBV9 and J is TRBJ2-7; 11 nucleotides agree with TRBD2. V shed 2 bases, J shed 3 bases, and the junction held 4 bases outside the gene matches. CDR1 is SGDLS, CDR2 YYNGEE, per germline. The CDR3 is made up of 15 amino acids. CDR3 in DNA: TGTGCCAGCAGCGTGGGACTAGCGGCGAACTACGAGCAGTACTTC. It translates to CASSVGLAANYEQYF.

With respect to this clone: The junction differs from germline at one of its ends, possibly a read error. The chain joins TRBV6-2 or TRBV6-3 to TRBJ1-1; 10 bases agree with TRBD1. The germline CDR1 and CDR2 sequences are MNHEY and SVGEGT. The CDR3 has 15 amino acids. The CDR3, as DNA: TGTGCCAGCAGTAACTCGGGACAGGGGAGGACTGAAGCTTTCTTT. Its protein is CASSNSGQGRTEAFF.

The genes are TRBV9 and TRBJ1-3; 12 nucleotides agree with TRBD1. The CDR3 runs to 17 residues. Germline V gene lookup returns CDR1 SGDLS and CDR2 YYNGEE. Trimming cost V 2 bases and J 1 base; bases outside gene matches: 4. The CDR3 DNA follows: TGTGCCAGCAGCGTCGGGACAGGGGGCTCTTCTGGAAACACCATATATTTT. Encoded protein: CASSVGTGGSSGNTIYF. Variable domain in full (rest from reference TRBV9 and TRBJ1-3): DSGVTQTPKHLITATGQRVTLRCSPRSGDLSVYWYQQSLDQGLQFLIQYYNGEERAKGNILERFSAQQFPDLHSELNLSSLELGDSALYFCASSVGTGGSSGNTIYFGEGSWLTVV.

V is TRBV5-1 and J is TRBJ2-5; the D gene is possibly TRBD1 (7 bases). The CDR3 loop spans 13 amino acids. Germline loops: CDR1 SGHRS, CDR2 YFSETQ. V shed 4 bases and J shed 4 bases, with 11 bases lying between them. The CDR3 DNA follows: TGCGCCAGCAGCGCGGGACAGCCAGAGACCCAGTACTTC. As protein: CASSAGQPETQYF.

The chain recombines TRBV14 with TRBJ2-3, with 9 positions matching TRBD1. Germline CDR1 reads SGHDN; CDR2 reads FVKESK. The V and J ends lost 5 bases and 3 bases, in that order; junction bases with no gene match: 6. The CDR3 loop spans 15 amino acids. CDR3: CASSKTGQGTDTQYF. The CDR3 DNA is TGTGCCAGCAGCAAAACGGGACAGGGTACAGATACGCAGTATTTT.

The J gene is TRBJ2-5, the V gene TRBV2, with TRBD1 as a possible D gene (6 bases). This CDR3 has 14 residues. V was clipped by 4 bases and J by 5 bases, with 14 bases between them. Per the germline V gene, CDR1 is SNHLY and CDR2 is FYNNEI. CDR3 loop: CASSVGGQGETQYF. DNA of the CDR3: TGTGCCAGCAGTGTTGGGGGCCAGGGGGAGACCCAGTACTTC.

The chain carries TRBV10-3 and TRBJ1-3; weak D call: TRBD1 (6 bases). CDR1 is ENHRY and CDR2 is SYGVKD in the germline V gene. Trimming shortened V by 4 bases and J by 2 bases, and 9 bases separated the two germline ends. The CDR3 is 14 amino acids. The CDR3 nucleotides are TGTGCCATCAGTGGAAACAGGGCTGGAAACACCATATATTTT. Amino acid sequence: CAISGNRAGNTIYF.

The rearrangement joins TRBV3-1 (or the pseudogene TRBV3-2) to TRBJ1-4; no definite D call. V was shortened by 4 bases and J by 0 bases, with 15 bases between the two germline ends. The CDR3 has 17 amino acids. Germline CDR1 is LGHDT and CDR2 is YNNKEL (reference sequence). The CDR3 nucleotides are TGTGCCAGCAGCCGGACCGCCTCTTTGGCAACTAATGAAAAACTGTTTTTT. It is translated as CASSRTASLATNEKLFF.

This chain joins TRBV7-3 and TRBJ2-7; TRBD2 matches 8 bases. The V gene's germline CDR1 is SGHTA and CDR2 FQGTGA. V gave up 5 bases and J gave up 3 bases; unmatched junction bases: 9. The CDR3 totals 15 residues. In nucleotides, the CDR3 is TGTGCCAGCAGCCCACCCCGCGGGGGGCTCTACGAGCAGTACTTC. Its translation: CASSPPRGGLYEQYF.

The chain carries TRBV3-1 (or the pseudogene TRBV3-2) and TRBJ1-4, with a weak D call TRBD1 (5 bases). The V gene lost 5 bases and the J gene lost 5 bases, with 15 bases spanning the gap. The CDR3 consists of 15 residues. Germline V gene data show CDR1 as LGHDT and CDR2 as YNNKEL (reference sequence). The CDR3 sequence is CASSSSRAGNEKLFF. CDR3 nucleotide sequence: TGTGCCAGCAGCTCCTCAAGGGCAGGGAATGAAAAACTGTTTTTT.

The chain combines TRBV3-1 (or the pseudogene TRBV3-2) with TRBJ1-5; D ambiguous. Trimming removed 2 bases at V and 4 bases at J, with 18 bases between. This CDR3 has 17 residues. In germline, CDR1 is LGHDT, CDR2 YNNKEL (reference sequence). The CDR3 here is CASSQHPGRRPNQPQHF. The CDR3, as DNA: TGTGCCAGCAGCCAACATCCTGGCAGGCGTCCGAATCAGCCCCAGCATTTT.

The rearrangement links TRBV29-1 to TRBJ2-5; D possibly corresponds to TRBD1 (5 bases). The CDR3 consists of 15 residues. V was clipped by 4 bases and J by 2 bases, with 17 bases between them. The germline V gene has CDR1 SQVTM and CDR2 ANQGSEA. Here the CDR3 reads CSVVGPLLNQETQYF. Written as DNA, the CDR3 is TGCAGCGTTGTGGGGCCACTACTCAATCAAGAGACCCAGTACTTC.

This clone was counted once. The chain recombines TRBV7-9 with TRBJ1-4; no reliable D call. The CDR3 loop spans 14 amino acids. Trimming shortened V by 4 bases and J by 3 bases, and 9 bases separated the two germline ends. CDR1 and CDR2 (germline): SEHNR, FQNEAQ (reference sequence). In DNA, the CDR3 is TGTGCCAGCAGCTCGCCGGGCCCTAATGAAAAACTGTTTTTT. It specifies CASSSPGPNEKLFF.

Only one count was recorded for this clone. The V gene is TRBV9, the J gene TRBJ2-2, with 11 bases fitting TRBD2. The CDR3 is made up of 17 amino acids. V trimming: 0 bases; J trimming: 4 bases; junction bases outside the gene matches: 5. CDR1 SGDLS and CDR2 YYNGEE come from the germline V gene. The CDR3 DNA reads TGTGCCAGCAGCGTAGCTCCGGGACTAGCGGTCACCGGGGAGCTGTTTTTT. Protein: CASSVAPGLAVTGELFF.

The V call is TRBV7-8, the J call TRBJ1-2; no firm D call. The CDR3 runs 15 residues. Germline loops: CDR1 SGHVS, CDR2 FQNEAQ. V shed 6 bases and J shed 6 bases, with 20 bases lying between them. CDR3 region: CASSVSSRIVDGYTF. DNA of the CDR3: TGTGCCAGCAGTGTTAGCAGCCGGATAGTTGATGGCTACACCTTC.

The chain couples TRBV18 to TRBJ1-3, with a possible D match to TRBD1 (5 bases). Trimming shortened V by 4 bases and J by 8 bases, and 15 bases separated the two germline ends. Germline loops: CDR1 KGHSH, CDR2 LQKENI. The CDR3 length is 14 residues. The CDR3 sequence: CASSRAFPGHTIYF. Written as DNA, the CDR3 is TGTGCCAGCTCACGGGCTTTTCCGGGGCACACCATATATTTT.

CDR3 coding DNA: TGTGCCAGTAGTATATGGCAGTCCGCGGGGTATGGCTACACCTTC. Residues: CASSIWQSAGYGYTF. The J gene is TRBJ1-2, the V gene TRBV19, with D hard to call. CDR3 size: 15 residues. Germline CDR1 is LNHDA and CDR2 is SQIVND (reference sequence). V was shortened by 2 bases and J by 5 bases, with 15 bases between the two germline ends.

This clone was seen just once. J is TRBJ2-3 and V is TRBV4-1; D is perhaps TRBD1 or TRBD2 (5 bases each). The CDR3 consists of 15 residues. Germline loops: CDR1 MGHRA, CDR2 YSYEKL. V lost 6 bases and J lost 0, with 13 bases in between. The CDR3 loop is CASSSGRGSTDTQYF. CDR3 DNA: TGCGCCAGCAGTTCGGGACGGGGTAGCACAGATACGCAGTATTTT.

The chain uses TRBV12-5 and TRBJ2-1, with D possibly matching TRBD1 (6 bases). The germline V and J ends were trimmed by 5 bases and 6 bases, with 14 bases remaining between them. Germline CDR1 LGHNT, CDR2 FRNRAP. This CDR3 comprises 14 residues. DNA for the CDR3: TGTGCTAGTGGTCGGGGAACAGGGACCAATGAGCAGTTCTTC. Encoded protein: CASGRGTGTNEQFF.

The gene calls are TRBV2 and TRBJ1-1; 9 bases fit TRBD1. CDR1 is SNHLY, CDR2 FYNNEI, per germline. Losses at the gene ends were 6 bases for V and 5 bases for J; bases not matched to a gene: 16. The length of the CDR3 is 17 residues. The CDR3: CASSQRTGASPRTEAFF. The CDR3 coding sequence is TGTGCCAGCAGCCAAAGGACAGGGGCCTCCCCGAGAACTGAAGCTTTCTTT.

The CDR3 DNA reads as TGTGCCAGCGAAACGAGGAGCACTGAAGCTTTCTTT. It encodes CASETRSTEAFF. This chain connects TRBV28 to TRBJ1-1; the D is unclear. The CDR3 covers 12 residues. From germline, CDR1 is MDHEN and CDR2 SYDVKM. V was clipped by 8 bases and J by 4 bases, with 11 bases between them.

The rearrangement uses TRBV9 and TRBJ2-3; maybe TRBD2 (6 bases). Germline V gene data show CDR1 as SGDLS and CDR2 as YYNGEE. V lost 4 bases, J lost 6 bases, and 12 bases lay in between. The CDR3 sequence is 13 residues long. CDR3 region: CASSPLAGDTQYF. CDR3 coding DNA: TGTGCCAGCAGCCCACTCGCGGGGGATACGCAGTATTTT.

The chain couples TRBV7-2 to TRBJ1-1; D is ambiguous. Germline CDR1 reads SGHTA; CDR2 reads FQGNSA. Trimming took off 3 bases at V and 4 bases at J, with 9 bases between the two ends. The length of the CDR3 is 13 residues. CDR3 loop: CASSFSGSTEAFF. The CDR3 DNA reads as TGTGCCAGCAGCTTTTCGGGGAGCACTGAAGCTTTCTTT.

The chain joins TRBV14 to TRBJ1-2; D might be TRBD1 (6 bases). There are 13 residues in the CDR3. Trimming pared 4 bases from V and 8 bases from J, leaving 14 bases between. In germline, CDR1 is SGHDN, CDR2 FVKESK. The CDR3 reads CASSPWTVFGYTF. In DNA, the CDR3 is TGTGCCAGCAGCCCCTGGACAGTATTCGGCTACACCTTC.

The count of this clone is one. The chain recombines TRBV7-9 with TRBJ2-5; D ambiguous. The CDR3 is made up of 13 amino acids. With 9 bases removed from V and 1 base from J, the gap between germline ends came to 12 bases. The germline V gene has CDR1 SEHNR and CDR2 FQNEAQ (reference sequence). The CDR3 sequence is CASGPSGQETQYF. CDR3 nucleotide sequence: TGTGCCAGTGGGCCTTCCGGCCAAGAGACCCAGTACTTC.